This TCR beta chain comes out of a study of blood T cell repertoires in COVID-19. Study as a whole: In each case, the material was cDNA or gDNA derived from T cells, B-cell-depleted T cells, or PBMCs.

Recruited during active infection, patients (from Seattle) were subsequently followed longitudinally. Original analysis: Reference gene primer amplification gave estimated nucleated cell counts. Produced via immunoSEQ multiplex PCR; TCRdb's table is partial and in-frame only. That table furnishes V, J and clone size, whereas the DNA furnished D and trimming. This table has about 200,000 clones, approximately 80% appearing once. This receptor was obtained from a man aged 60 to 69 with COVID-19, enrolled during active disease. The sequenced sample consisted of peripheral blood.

DNA of the CDR3: TGCGCCAGCAGCTCCAGGACAGCCCTTGGAAACACCATATATTTT. This sequence encodes CASSSRTALGNTIYF. The gene calls are TRBV4-3 and TRBJ1-3; TRBD1 is a possible D gene (6 bases). Germline lookup yields CDR1 LGHNA and CDR2 YSLEER. There are 15 residues in the CDR3. The V and J ends lost 5 bases and 3 bases respectively, with 14 bases between them.